This T cell receptor (beta chain) was sequenced during a study of CD8 T cells in ankylosing spondylitis. The CDR3 consists of 14 residues. Per germline, CDR1 SGHNT and CDR2 YYREEE (reference sequence). The V gene lost 4 bases and the J gene lost 4 bases, with 14 bases spanning the gap. TCRdb re-derived calls from the 5' RACE reads in MiXCR, one entry per CDR3 protein. The repertoire holds roughly 370,000 distinct CDR3 sequences, with around 20% as singletons. Remarks on this clonotype: The antigen remains unidentified.

Study-wide points: There was a TCR beta motif, made of several highly homologous variants, that appeared characteristic of ankylosing spondylitis blood.

The source of this sequence is a male donor with ankylosing spondylitis. Input material: blood, either unsorted or a sorted T cell fraction (not recorded which). The rearrangement joins TRBV5-4 to TRBJ1-2; perhaps TRBD1 as D (6 bases). This CDR3 reads CASSRDRLFYGYTF. The CDR3 region has the DNA TGTGCCAGCAGCCGCGACAGGCTCTTCTATGGCTACACCTTC.